This T cell receptor beta chain was sequenced for a study of blood T cell repertoires in COVID-19. Study details: Samples representing acute and convalescent COVID-19 were sourced from the United States, Italy and Spain. The analysed material was cDNA or gDNA that came from T cells, B-cell-depleted T cells, or PBMCs.

As processed by the authors: Using reference gene primer amplification, nucleated cell counts were estimated. Sequencing used immunoSEQ multiplex PCR; TCRdb keeps in-frame clones, though not all of them. V, J and clone size were drawn from that table, and D and trimming were deduced from the DNA. The sample has approximately 180,000 clones, approximately 83% seen once. The sample taken for sequencing was peripheral blood. The clonotype was recovered from a human donor with active or convalescent COVID-19. The donor label of this sample is uncertain.

The CDR3 coding sequence is TGTGCCAGCAGCCCCCCAGCGGGACACCGGGACGAGCAGTACTTC. Protein sequence: CASSPPAGHRDEQYF. The rearrangement uses TRBV5-8 and TRBJ2-7, with a possible D match to TRBD2 (7 bases). The CDR3 is made up of 15 amino acids. The V and J ends lost 4 bases and 5 bases respectively, with 19 bases between them. CDR1 is SGHTS and CDR2 is YDEGEE in the germline V gene.